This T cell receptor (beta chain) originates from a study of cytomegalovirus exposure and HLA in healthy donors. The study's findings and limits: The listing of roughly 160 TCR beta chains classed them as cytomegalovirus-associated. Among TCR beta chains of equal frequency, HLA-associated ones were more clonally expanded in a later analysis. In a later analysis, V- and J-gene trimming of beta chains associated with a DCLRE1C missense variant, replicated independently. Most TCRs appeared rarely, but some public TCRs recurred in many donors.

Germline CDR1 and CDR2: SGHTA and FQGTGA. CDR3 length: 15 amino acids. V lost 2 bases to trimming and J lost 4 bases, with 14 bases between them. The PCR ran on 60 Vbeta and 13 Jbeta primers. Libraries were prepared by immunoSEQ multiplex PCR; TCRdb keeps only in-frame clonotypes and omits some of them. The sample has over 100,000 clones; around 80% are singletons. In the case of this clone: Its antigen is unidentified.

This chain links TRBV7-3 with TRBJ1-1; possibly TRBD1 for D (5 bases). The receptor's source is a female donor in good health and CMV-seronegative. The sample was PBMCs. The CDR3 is CASSLGGGGTTEAFF. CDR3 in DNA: TGTGCCAGCAGCTTAGGCGGGGGAGGGACCACTGAAGCTTTCTTT.